Following are 11 T cell receptor beta chains from one sample sequenced in a study of glioma-infiltrating T cells after dendritic cell vaccination. Libraries were prepared by immunoSEQ multiplex PCR; TCRdb keeps only in-frame clonotypes and omits some of them. The profile shows fewer than 75,000 clones, 80% to 85% of them singletons. The starting material was blood, obtained before dendritic cell vaccination. The receptor source for this set is a human donor with glioblastoma.

V and J are TRBV30 and TRBJ2-7; D perhaps matches TRBD1 (5 bases). V lost 6 bases and J lost 2, with 11 bases in between. CDR3 length: 12 residues. Germline V lookup: CDR1 GTSNPN, CDR2 SVGIG (reference sequence). This CDR3 is CACPQGTYEQYF. In DNA, the CDR3 is TGTGCCTGTCCTCAGGGAACCTACGAGCAGTACTTC.

The chain combines TRBV11-2 with TRBJ2-7; D remains ambiguous. Looked up from germline, CDR1 is SGHAT and CDR2 is FQNNGV. The CDR3 runs to 14 residues. V lost 1 base, J lost 0 bases, and 7 bases lay in between. The CDR3 nucleotides are TGTGCCAGCAGCTTAGGGCGGAACTCCTACGAGCAGTACTTC. Translating it yields CASSLGRNSYEQYF.

The chain uses TRBV6-6 and TRBJ1-6; D remains unclear. The CDR3 runs 15 residues. The V end lost 4 bases, the J end lost 9 bases, and 16 bases lay between the germline ends. Germline CDR1 MNHNY, CDR2 SVGAGI (reference sequence). The CDR3 sequence is CASSSETPSTSPLHF. The DNA of the CDR3 is TGTGCCAGCAGTTCCGAGACACCCTCCACTTCACCCCTCCACTTT.

A single count supports this clone. This chain joins TRBV11-1 and TRBJ2-1, with a tentative D call TRBD1 (6 bases). V shed 6 bases and J shed 4 bases, with 10 bases lying between them. Germline V CDR1 and CDR2: SGHAT, FQDESV (reference sequence). The CDR3 runs 13 residues. The CDR3 spells CASRSDRYNEQFF. The CDR3 DNA reads as TGTGCCAGCAGATCGGACAGATACAATGAGCAGTTCTTC.

V gene TRBV5-6 combines with J gene TRBJ1-2, with unresolved D. Between the trimmed V and J ends, which lost 4 bases and 7 bases, there was a span of 20 bases. CDR1 and CDR2 (germline): SGHDT, YYEEEE. The CDR3 runs to 15 residues. CDR3 residues: CASSPRTIHRGGYTF. The CDR3 region has the DNA TGTGCCAGCAGCCCCAGGACGATCCATCGGGGTGGCTACACCTTC.

This clone has a single count. CDR3 coding DNA: TGTGCCAGCAGTAGACAGGGTAGCTATGGCTACACCTTC. Translation gives CASSRQGSYGYTF. The genes are TRBV2 and TRBJ1-2, with TRBD1 matching 7 bases. This CDR3 region has 13 residues. The germline V gene encodes CDR1 SNHLY and CDR2 FYNNEI. Trimming cost V 5 bases and J 4 bases; bases outside gene matches: 4.

Written as DNA, the CDR3 is TGTGCCACCAGCAGAGGCCGGGACAGGGGTCAGCCCCAGCATTTT. Its translation is CATSRGRDRGQPQHF. The V gene is TRBV15, the J gene TRBJ1-5; 10 nucleotides align to TRBD1. CDR1 is LNHNV, CDR2 YYDKDF, per germline (reference sequence). V trimming: 1 base; J trimming: 6 bases; junction bases outside the gene matches: 3. The CDR3 loop spans 15 amino acids.

Remarks on this clone: This sample includes further DNA sequences coding for the same CDR3. The chain links TRBV6-5 to TRBJ1-3, with D possibly matching TRBD1 (5 bases). Trimming shortened V by 7 bases and J by 4 bases, and 11 bases separated the two germline ends. Germline values: CDR1 MNHEY, CDR2 SVGAGI. The CDR3 sequence is 13 residues long. The CDR3 bases are TGTGCCAGCACCCGACAGCCGGGAAACACCATATATTTT. Amino acid sequence: CASTRQPGNTIYF.

CDR3 in amino acids: CASSTRTGGGYREQFF. DNA for the CDR3: TGTGCCAGCAGCACACGAACAGGGGGCGGTTATCGTGAGCAGTTCTTC. The chain links TRBV11-3 to TRBJ2-1, with 9 bases lining up with TRBD1. The CDR3 spans 16 residues. The V and J ends lost 5 bases and 9 bases, in that order; junction bases with no gene match: 14. The V gene's germline CDR1 is SGHNT and CDR2 YENEEA.

The chain recombines TRBV14 with TRBJ1-1; no clear D. Trimming removed 0 bases from V and 6 bases from J, with 8 bases in between. Germline CDR1 reads SGHDN; CDR2 reads FVKESK. The CDR3 loop spans 13 amino acids. The CDR3 sequence is CASSQDVGAEAFF. The CDR3 coding sequence is TGTGCCAGCAGCCAAGATGTGGGAGCTGAAGCTTTCTTT.

About this clone itself: Other nucleotide sequences from this sample produce the same CDR3. V gene TRBV29-1 combines with J gene TRBJ1-2; 9 bases map to TRBD1. CDR1 is SQVTM and CDR2 is ANQGSEA in the germline V gene. This CDR3 comprises 15 residues. The V and J ends lost 4 bases and 0 bases, in that order; junction bases with no gene match: 6. The CDR3 coding sequence is TGCAGCGTTGGCGAAGGACAGGGGACTAACTATGGCTACACCTTC. This encodes CSVGEGQGTNYGYTF.